This T cell receptor beta chain was identified in a study of blood T cell repertoires in COVID-19. Study overall: Donors in the United States, Italy and Spain gave samples during acute or convalescent COVID-19. PBMCs, B-cell-depleted T cells, or T cells were the source of the cDNA or gDNA that made up the material.

As handled by the study authors: Amplified reference gene primers provided the basis for estimating nucleated cell counts. Some clones are missing from TCRdb's copy, which holds only in-frame ones; the method was immunoSEQ multiplex PCR. The D gene and trimming were derived from the DNA, and the V and J assignments and clone size from that table. The repertoire consists of just under 250,000 clones, with around 87% occurring once and the leading ten covering more than 2.5%. Per germline, CDR1 SNHLY and CDR2 FYNNEI. The length of the CDR3 is 14 residues. V lost 8 bases and J lost 4; bases outside the gene matches: 10.

This TCR came from a woman aged 25 to 39 who had recovered from COVID-19. This chain uses TRBV2 with TRBJ2-5, with 7 bases aligning to TRBD2. Material: peripheral blood. CDR3 DNA: TGTGCCAGCGGCGGACTAGACCGTCTAGAGACCCAGTACTTC. Protein: CASGGLDRLETQYF.